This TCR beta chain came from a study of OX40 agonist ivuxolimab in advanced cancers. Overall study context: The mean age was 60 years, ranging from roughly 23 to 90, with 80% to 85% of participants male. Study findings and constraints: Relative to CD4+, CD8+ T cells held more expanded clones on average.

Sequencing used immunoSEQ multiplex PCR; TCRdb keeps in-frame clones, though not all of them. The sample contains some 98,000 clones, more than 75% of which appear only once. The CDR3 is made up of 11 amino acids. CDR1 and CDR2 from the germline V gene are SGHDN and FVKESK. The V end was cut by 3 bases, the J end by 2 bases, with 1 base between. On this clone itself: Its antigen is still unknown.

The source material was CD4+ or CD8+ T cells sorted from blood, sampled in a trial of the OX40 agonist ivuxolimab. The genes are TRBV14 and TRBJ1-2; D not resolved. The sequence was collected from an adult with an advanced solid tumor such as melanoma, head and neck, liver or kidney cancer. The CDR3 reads CASSQNYGYTF. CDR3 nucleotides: TGTGCCAGCAGCCAGAACTATGGCTACACCTTC.